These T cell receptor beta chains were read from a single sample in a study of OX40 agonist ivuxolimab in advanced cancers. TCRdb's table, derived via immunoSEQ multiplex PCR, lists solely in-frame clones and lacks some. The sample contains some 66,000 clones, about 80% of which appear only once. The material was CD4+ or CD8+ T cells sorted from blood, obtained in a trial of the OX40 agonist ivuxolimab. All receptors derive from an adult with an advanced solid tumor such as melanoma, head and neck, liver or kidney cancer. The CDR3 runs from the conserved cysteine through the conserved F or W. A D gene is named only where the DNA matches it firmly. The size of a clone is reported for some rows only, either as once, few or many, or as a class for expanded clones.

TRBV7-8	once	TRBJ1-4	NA	CASSLMMGYGTNEKLFF	TGTGCCAGCAGCTTAATGATGGGGTACGGGACTAATGAAAAACTGTTTTTT
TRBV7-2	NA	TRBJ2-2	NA	CASSPRSTGELFF	TGTGCCAGCAGCCCCCGTAGCACCGGGGAGCTGTTTTTT
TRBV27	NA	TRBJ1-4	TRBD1	CASSFLGGVTGEDEKLFF	TGTGCCAGCAGTTTTCTCGGAGGGGTCACAGGGGAGGACGAAAAACTGTTTTTT
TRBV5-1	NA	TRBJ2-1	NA	CASILAGPSYNEQFF	TGCGCCAGCATCTTGGCGGGGCCCTCCTACAATGAGCAGTTCTTC
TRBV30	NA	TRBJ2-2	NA	CAWGAHWGGELFF	TGTGCCTGGGGGGCCCATTGGGGCGGGGAGCTGTTTTTT
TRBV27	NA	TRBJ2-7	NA	CASRRGGGFYEQYF	TGTGCCAGCAGGAGAGGCGGGGGCTTCTACGAGCAGTACTTC
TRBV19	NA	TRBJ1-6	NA	CASSIVGWTSPLHF	TGTGCCAGTAGTATCGTGGGATGGACTTCACCCCTCCACTTT
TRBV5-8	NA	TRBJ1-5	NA	CASSSRDFSNQPQHF	TGTGCCAGCAGCTCCAGGGACTTTAGCAATCAGCCCCAGCATTTT
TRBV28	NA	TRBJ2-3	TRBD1	CASSFRGQGTDTQYF	TGTGCCAGCAGTTTTAGGGGACAGGGGACAGATACGCAGTATTTT
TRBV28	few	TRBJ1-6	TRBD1	CASRSTGGGSPLHF	TGTGCCAGCAGGTCAACAGGGGGAGGTTCACCCCTCCACTTT
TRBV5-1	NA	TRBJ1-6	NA	CASSPGQNYNSPLHF	TGCGCCAGCAGCCCTGGACAGAACTATAATTCACCCCTCCACTTT
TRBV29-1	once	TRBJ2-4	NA	CSALTGFGNIQYF	TGCAGCGCCCTGACCGGGTTCGGGAACATTCAGTACTTC
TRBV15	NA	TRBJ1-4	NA	CATGLGSNEKLFF	TGTGCCACCGGCCTAGGGAGTAATGAAAAACTGTTTTTT
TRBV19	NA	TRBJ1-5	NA	CASSRGFGQPQHF	TGTGCCAGTAGTAGGGGGTTCGGACAGCCCCAGCATTTT
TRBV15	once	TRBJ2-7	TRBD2	CATSRAGGRAYEQYF	TGTGCCACCAGCAGAGCGGGCGGGAGGGCCTACGAGCAGTACTTC
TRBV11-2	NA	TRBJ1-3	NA	CASSPPEQGYSGNTIYF	TGTGCCAGCAGCCCCCCCGAACAGGGATACTCTGGAAACACCATATATTTT
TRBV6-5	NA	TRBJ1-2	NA	CASSYAHTITNYGYTF	TGTGCCAGCAGTTACGCACACACCATTACTAACTATGGCTACACCTTC
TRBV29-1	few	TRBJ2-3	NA	CSVSPDTQYF	TGCAGCGTTAGCCCAGATACGCAGTATTTT
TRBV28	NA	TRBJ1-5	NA	CASSLCEVHQPQHF	TGTGCCAGCAGTTTATGCGAAGTGCATCAGCCCCAGCATTTT
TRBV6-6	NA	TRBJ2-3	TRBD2	CASSSTGLAGADTQYF	TGTGCCAGCAGTTCCACGGGACTAGCGGGAGCAGATACGCAGTATTTT
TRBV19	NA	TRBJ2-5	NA	CASGRNPGPIQETQYF	TGTGCCAGCGGGCGGAATCCGGGACCGATACAAGAGACCCAGTACTTC
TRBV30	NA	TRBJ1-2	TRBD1	CASPWQGQGARGYTF	TGTGCCTCACCTTGGCAGGGACAGGGGGCGCGTGGCTACACCTTC
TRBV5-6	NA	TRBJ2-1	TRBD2	CASSLGLAGEFDEQFF	TGTGCCAGCAGCTTGGGACTAGCGGGAGAATTCGATGAGCAGTTCTTC
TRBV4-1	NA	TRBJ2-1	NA	CASSQGAGSAYNEQFF	TGCGCCAGCAGCCAAGGGGCAGGGAGCGCCTACAATGAGCAGTTCTTC
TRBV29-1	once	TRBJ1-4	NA	CSVLMGATNEKLFF	TGCAGCGTTCTGATGGGGGCAACTAATGAAAAACTGTTTTTT
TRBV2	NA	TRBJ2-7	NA	CASRGPVGENEQYF	TGTGCCAGCAGGGGGCCGGTGGGTGAAAACGAGCAGTACTTC
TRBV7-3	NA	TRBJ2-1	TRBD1	CASSTQTGFYNEQFF	TGTGCCAGCAGCACCCAGACAGGGTTCTACAATGAGCAGTTCTTC
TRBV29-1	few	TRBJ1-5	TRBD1	CSVGQGGKAQHF	TGCAGCGTCGGACAGGGTGGTAAGGCCCAGCATTTT
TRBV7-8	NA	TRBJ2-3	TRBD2	CASSSRGDGTDTQYF	TGTGCCAGCAGCTCGCGGGGGGACGGCACAGATACGCAGTATTTT
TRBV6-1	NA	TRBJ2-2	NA	CASIQGGNTGELFF	TGTGCCAGCATCCAGGGCGGGAACACCGGGGAGCTGTTTTTT
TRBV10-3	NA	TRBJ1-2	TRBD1	CAISERGTGPNYGYTF	TGTGCCATCAGTGAGCGGGGGACAGGGCCAAACTATGGCTACACCTTC
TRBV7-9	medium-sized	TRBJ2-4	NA	CASSLGFAALAKNIQYF	TGTGCCAGCAGCTTAGGTTTCGCAGCACTAGCCAAAAACATTCAGTACTTC
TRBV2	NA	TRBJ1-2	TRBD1	CASSLDRGDYGYTF	TGTGCCAGCAGCCTGGACAGGGGGGACTATGGCTACACCTTC
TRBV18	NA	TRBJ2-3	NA	CASSPPSGGTDTQYF	TGTGCCAGCTCACCACCGTCAGGGGGCACAGATACGCAGTATTTT
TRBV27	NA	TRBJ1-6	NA	CASSSPGKGFSSPLHF	TGTGCCAGCAGTTCTCCCGGGAAGGGCTTTAGTTCACCCCTCCACTTT
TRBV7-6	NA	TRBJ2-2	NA	CASSLNTNTGELFF	TGTGCCAGCAGCTTAAACACGAACACCGGGGAGCTGTTTTTT
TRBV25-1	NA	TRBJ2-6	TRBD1	CASSGDRAISGANVLTF	TGTGCCAGCAGTGGGGACAGGGCCATCTCTGGGGCCAACGTCCTGACTTTC
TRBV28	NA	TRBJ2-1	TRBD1	CASSSGTEVYNEQFF	TGTGCCAGCAGTTCCGGGACAGAAGTTTATAATGAGCAGTTCTTC
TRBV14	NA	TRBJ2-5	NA	CASSQVGQGRKTQYF	TGTGCCAGCAGCCAAGTAGGCCAGGGTAGAAAGACCCAGTACTTC